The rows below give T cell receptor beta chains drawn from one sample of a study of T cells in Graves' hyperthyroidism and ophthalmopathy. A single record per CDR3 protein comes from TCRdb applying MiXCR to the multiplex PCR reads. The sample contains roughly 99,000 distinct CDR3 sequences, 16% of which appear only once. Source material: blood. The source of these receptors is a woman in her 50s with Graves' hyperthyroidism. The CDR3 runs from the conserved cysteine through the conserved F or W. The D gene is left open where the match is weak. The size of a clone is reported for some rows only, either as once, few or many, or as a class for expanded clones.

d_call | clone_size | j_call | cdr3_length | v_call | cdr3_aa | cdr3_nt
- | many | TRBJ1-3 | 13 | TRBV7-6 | CASSIGTGNTIYF | TGTGCCAGCAGCATAGGGACTGGAAACACCATATATTTT
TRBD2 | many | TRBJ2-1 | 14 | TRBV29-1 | CSDRTSGKVNEQFF | TGCAGCGACAGGACTAGCGGGAAGGTTAATGAGCAGTTCTTC
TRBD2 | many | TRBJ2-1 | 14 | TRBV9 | CASSHREGYNEQFF | TGTGCCAGCAGCCATCGGGAGGGGTACAATGAGCAGTTCTTC
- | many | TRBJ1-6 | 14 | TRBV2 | CASRSGRGNSPLHF | TGTGCCAGCAGATCGGGCAGGGGAAATTCACCCCTCCACTTT
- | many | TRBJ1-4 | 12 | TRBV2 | CASSLDNEKLFF | TGTGCCAGCAGCCTGGACAATGAAAAACTGTTTTTT
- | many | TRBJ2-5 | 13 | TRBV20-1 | CSARDRGWGTQYF | TGCAGTGCTAGAGATCGCGGATGGGGAACCCAGTACTTC
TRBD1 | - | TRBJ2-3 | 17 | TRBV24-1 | CATRGTGLPGGTDTQYF | TGTGCCACCAGGGGGACAGGACTACCCGGTGGCACAGATACGCAGTATTTT
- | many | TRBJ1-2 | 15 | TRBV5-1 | CASSLVGSENYGYTF | TGCGCCAGCAGCTTGGTTGGATCGGAGAACTATGGCTACACCTTC
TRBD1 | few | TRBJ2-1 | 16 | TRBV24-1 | CATSDNGQGAFNEQFF | TGTGCCACCAGTGATAACGGACAGGGGGCATTTAATGAGCAGTTCTTC
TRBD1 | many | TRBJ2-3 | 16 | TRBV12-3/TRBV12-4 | CASSRAGQGNTDTQYF | TGTGCCAGCAGTCGGGCCGGACAGGGCAACACAGATACGCAGTATTTT
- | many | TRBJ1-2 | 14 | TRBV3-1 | CASSQGTGYYGYTF | TGTGCCAGCAGCCAAGGTACAGGGTACTATGGCTACACCTTC
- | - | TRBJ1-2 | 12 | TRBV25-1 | CASSLNDYGYTF | TGTGCCAGCAGTCTCAACGACTATGGCTACACCTTC
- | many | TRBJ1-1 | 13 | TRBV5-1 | CASSGSGSTEAFF | TGCGCCAGCAGCGGTTCAGGGTCCACTGAAGCTTTCTTT
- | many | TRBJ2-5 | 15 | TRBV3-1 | CASSTPGLDPETQYF | TGTGCCAGCAGCACTCCGGGACTCGACCCAGAGACCCAGTACTTC
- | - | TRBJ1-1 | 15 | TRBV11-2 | CASSSNGVWDTEAFF | TGTGCCAGCAGCTCAAACGGGGTTTGGGACACTGAAGCTTTCTTT
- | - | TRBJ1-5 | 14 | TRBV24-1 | CATSDLDSNQPQHF | TGTGCCACCAGTGATTTGGATAGCAATCAGCCCCAGCATTTT
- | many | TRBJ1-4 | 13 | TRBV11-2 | CASSLRNQEKLFF | TGTGCCAGCAGCTTAAGGAACCAAGAAAAACTGTTTTTT
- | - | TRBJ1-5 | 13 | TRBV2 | CASSEGGRQPQHF | TGTGCCAGCAGCGAGGGGGGAAGGCAGCCCCAGCATTTT
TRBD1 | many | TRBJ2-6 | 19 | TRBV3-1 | CASSPIQGASHSGANVLTF | TGTGCCAGCAGCCCAATACAGGGGGCATCTCACTCTGGGGCCAACGTCCTGACTTTC
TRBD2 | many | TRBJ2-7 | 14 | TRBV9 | CASSPSGRNYEQYF | TGTGCCAGCTCACCCAGCGGGAGGAACTACGAGCAGTACTTC
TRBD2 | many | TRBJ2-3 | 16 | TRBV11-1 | CASSLAGTSEADTQYF | TGTGCCAGCAGCTTAGCTGGGACTAGCGAGGCGGATACGCAGTATTTT
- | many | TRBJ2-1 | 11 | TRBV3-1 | CASSQGGFQFF | TGTGCCAGCAGCCAAGGGGGGTTCCAGTTCTTC
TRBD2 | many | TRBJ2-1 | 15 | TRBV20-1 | CSATPLAGNYNEQFF | TGCAGTGCTACACCCCTAGCGGGAAACTACAATGAGCAGTTCTTC
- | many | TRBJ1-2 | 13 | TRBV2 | CASSVLGGGGYTF | TGTGCCAGCAGCGTACTAGGGGGGGGTGGCTACACCTTC
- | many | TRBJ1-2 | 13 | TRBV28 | CASTGDVNYGYTF | TGTGCCAGCACGGGGGACGTTAACTATGGCTACACCTTC